Shown below are 16 T cell receptor beta chains from a single sample sequenced in a study of long-term antiretroviral therapy in people with HIV. The assay, immunoSEQ v3.0, was run at survey level. Measured with immunoSEQ multiplex PCR; TCRdb has only the in-frame clones, and not every one. This sample yields around 18,000 clones, of which 80% to 90% are seen a single time; around 9.1% belongs to the top ten. The sequencing here drew on unsorted PBMCs, taken 4.2 years after starting antiretroviral therapy. Receptors originate from a man aged 45-65 years with HIV.

This chain uses TRBV7-3 with TRBJ2-3; D may be TRBD2 (6 bases). From germline, CDR1 is SGHTA and CDR2 FQGTGA. This CDR3 is 14 amino acids long. V was clipped by 4 bases and J by 6 bases, with 14 bases between them. CDR3 in DNA: TGTGCCAGCAGCTCCCTAGGGACTCAGGATACGCAGTATTTT. Translation: CASSSLGTQDTQYF.

The rearrangement joins TRBV20-1 to TRBJ1-2; possibly TRBD1 for D (5 bases). The CDR3 is made up of 11 amino acids. V was clipped by 3 bases and J by 5 bases, with 7 bases between them. Germline-derived CDR1 and CDR2 are DFQATT and SNEGSKA (reference sequence). CDR3 amino acids: CSARTAYGYTF. CDR3 bases: TGCAGTGCTAGGACAGCGTATGGCTACACCTTC.

The J gene is TRBJ2-2, the V gene TRBV18; 8 nucleotides agree with TRBD1. Germline-derived CDR1 and CDR2 are KGHSH and LQKENI. CDR3 length: 16 residues. The junction had 6 bases not matched to a gene; V was cut back by 6 bases and J by 0 bases. Written as DNA, the CDR3 is TGTGCCAGCTCGCAGCAGGGGGCTACGAACACCGGGGAGCTGTTTTTT. As protein: CASSQQGATNTGELFF. The full variable domain, rest sourced from reference TRBV18 and TRBJ2-2, is NAGVMQNPRHLVRRRGQEARLRCSPMKGHSHVYWYRQLPEEGLKFMVYLQKENIIDESGMPKERFSAEFPKEGPSILRIQQVVRGDSAAYFCASSQQGATNTGELFFGEGSRLTVL.

The sample holds one count of this clone. The chain carries TRBV29-1 and TRBJ2-7, with a possible D match to TRBD1 (6 bases). Deletions cut 5 bases from V and 5 bases from J, with 13 bases between. This CDR3 is 12 amino acids long. Germline V gives CDR1 SQVTM, CDR2 ANQGSEA. The CDR3 sequence: CSVPTQGHEQYF. The CDR3, as DNA: TGCAGCGTTCCGACACAGGGTCACGAGCAGTACTTC.

V is TRBV5-4 and J is TRBJ1-4; 8 bases line up with TRBD1. This CDR3 contains 14 residues. V gave up 2 bases and J gave up 8 bases; unmatched junction bases: 5. Germline loops: CDR1 SGHNT, CDR2 YYREEE (reference sequence). The CDR3 DNA reads as TGTGCCAGCAGCTTCCCCGGACAGGGCGAAAAACTGTTTTTT. Its translation is CASSFPGQGEKLFF. The entire variable domain, with the rest obtained from reference TRBV5-4 and TRBJ1-4, is as follows: ETGVTQSPTHLIKTRGQQVTLRCSSQSGHNTVSWYQQALGQGPQFIFQYYREEENGRGNFPPRFSGLQFPNYSSELNVNALELDDSALYLCASSFPGQGEKLFFGSGTQLSVL.

CDR3 bases: TGTGCCAGCGGGACATCTCAGAGGACTGAAGCTTTCTTT. Amino acids: CASGTSQRTEAFF. V usage is TRBV19 and J usage is TRBJ1-1; perhaps TRBD1 as D (6 bases). The ends were cut back, 9 bases at V and 5 bases at J, with 16 bases in the middle. CDR3 length: 13 residues. Looked up from germline, CDR1 is LNHDA and CDR2 is SQIVND (reference sequence). Together with reference TRBV19 and TRBJ1-1, the CDR3 gives the full variable domain: DGGITQSPKYLFRKEGQNVTLSCEQNLNHDAMYWYRQDPGQGLRLIYYSQIVNDFQKGDIAEGYSVSREKKESFPLTVTSAQKNPTAFYLCASGTSQRTEAFFGQGTRLTVV.

The rearrangement joins TRBV9 to TRBJ1-2; 8 nucleotides match TRBD1. This CDR3 comprises 12 residues. Unmatched junction bases numbered 4, after V lost 6 bases and J lost 6 bases. Germline values: CDR1 SGDLS, CDR2 YYNGEE. The CDR3 DNA reads as TGTGCCAGCAACAGGGGGAGGGATGGCTACACCTTC. This codes for CASNRGRDGYTF. The whole variable domain, remainder taken from reference TRBV9 and TRBJ1-2, is DSGVTQTPKHLITATGQRVTLRCSPRSGDLSVYWYQQSLDQGLQFLIQYYNGEERAKGNILERFSAQQFPDLHSELNLSSLELGDSALYFCASNRGRDGYTFGSGTRLTVV.

This rearrangement joins TRBV5-6 to TRBJ2-1; 7 bases align to TRBD2. The V gene end was trimmed by 4 bases and the J gene end by 1 base; junction bases not matched to a gene: 5. Germline V gives CDR1 SGHDT, CDR2 YYEEEE. The CDR3 covers 15 residues. This chain's CDR3 is CASSDWGGSYNEQFF. In DNA form, the CDR3 reads TGTGCCAGCAGCGACTGGGGGGGTTCCTACAATGAGCAGTTCTTC.

J is TRBJ1-1 and V is TRBV11-3; 10 nucleotides agree with TRBD1. Germline CDR1 is SGHNT and CDR2 is YENEEA. Losses at the gene ends were 5 bases for V and 11 bases for J; bases not matched to a gene: 8. CDR3 length: 13 residues. This chain's CDR3 is CASSVGQGTAAFF. CDR3 in DNA: TGTGCCAGCAGCGTGGGACAGGGGACGGCGGCTTTCTTT.

The chain has TRBV10-3 and TRBJ1-2; D gene unclear. The CDR3 extends over 13 amino acids. The V end lost 10 bases, the J end lost 10 bases, and 22 bases lay between the germline ends. Germline CDR1 reads ENHRY; CDR2 reads SYGVKD. The DNA for the CDR3 is TGTGCCAGCAGCCCGGCCCTTGCTGGAGACTACACCTTC. The encoded protein is CASSPALAGDYTF.

This chain uses TRBV13 with TRBJ1-1; 10 positions agree with TRBD1. CDR1 and CDR2 from the germline V gene are PRHDT and FYEKMQ (reference sequence). J lost 0 bases, V lost 0 bases, and 10 bases had no gene match. CDR3 length equals 19 residues. The DNA for the CDR3 is TGTGCCAGCAGCTTAGGGACAGGGGGCGTCATCGGTATGAACACTGAAGCTTTCTTT. Protein: CASSLGTGGVIGMNTEAFF.

V gene TRBV5-1 combines with J gene TRBJ2-5; D gene ambiguous. Germline CDR1 is SGHRS and CDR2 is YFSETQ. The CDR3 is made up of 14 amino acids. Trimming removed 0 bases at V and 7 bases at J, with 13 bases between. The CDR3 protein is CASSLADAPWTQYF. In DNA, the CDR3 is TGCGCCAGCAGCTTGGCGGATGCTCCATGGACCCAGTACTTC.

The gene calls are TRBV5-1 and TRBJ1-2, with D hard to call. This CDR3 is 12 amino acids long. The V gene's germline CDR1 is SGHRS and CDR2 YFSETQ. Trimming stripped 4 bases from V and 7 bases from J, with 11 bases between. CDR3 residues: CASSPDALGYTF. CDR3 coding DNA: TGCGCCAGCAGCCCCGACGCCCTTGGCTACACCTTC.

The gene calls are TRBV4-3 and TRBJ1-4; D may be TRBD1 (5 bases). The CDR3 consists of 15 residues. CDR1 LGHNA and CDR2 YSLEER come from the germline V gene. V was trimmed by 2 bases and J by 8 bases, leaving 15 bases between them. CDR3 in amino acids: CASSQYLAGTEKLFF. The CDR3 DNA follows: TGCGCCAGCAGCCAATATCTGGCAGGGACGGAAAAACTGTTTTTT.

This chain uses TRBV5-1 with TRBJ1-1, with D perhaps matching TRBD1 (6 bases). V lost 3 bases, J lost 3 bases, and 12 bases lay in between. The CDR3 has 14 amino acids. The germline V gene has CDR1 SGHRS and CDR2 YFSETQ. The CDR3 coding sequence is TGCGCCAGCAGCTGGGGGGCGGGGGACACTGAAGCTTTCTTT. Translation gives CASSWGAGDTEAFF.

DNA for the CDR3: TGTGCCAGCAGTTTACAAGGAATCCCCTCCTACGAGCAGTACTTC. Translated, it gives CASSLQGIPSYEQYF. V is TRBV28 and J is TRBJ2-7; D call uncertain. Between the trimmed V and J ends, which lost 2 bases and 0 bases, there was a span of 11 bases. The CDR3 is made up of 15 amino acids. Germline values: CDR1 MDHEN, CDR2 SYDVKM.